These T cell receptor beta chains were read from a single sample in a study of blood T cell repertoires in COVID-19. Assay used: immunoSEQ multiplex PCR; TCRdb lists only in-frame clones, some missing. The table has about 130,000 clones, around 81% seen once. Input material: peripheral blood. The receptors were gathered from a woman between 50 and 59 years old with acute or convalescent COVID-19. CDR3s include the opening cysteine and the closing phenylalanine or tryptophan. The D gene is left open where the match is weak. Size values are once, few and many counts, or a class for expanded clones, and some rows have none.

TRBV28	NA	TRBD2	17	TRBJ2-2	CASSLGVAGGPAGELFF	TGTGCCAGCAGTTTAGGGGTAGCGGGAGGGCCCGCCGGGGAGCTGTTTTTT
TRBV24-1	NA	NA	11	TRBJ1-1	CATSGSGEAFF	TGTGCCACCAGTGGCAGTGGTGAAGCTTTCTTT
TRBV13	NA	NA	14	TRBJ1-1	CASSLVLRSTEAFF	TGTGCCAGCAGCTTAGTATTGAGGAGCACTGAAGCTTTCTTT
TRBV29-1	NA	NA	14	TRBJ2-2	CSGGGSLNTGELFF	TGCAGCGGGGGGGGCAGCCTGAACACCGGGGAGCTGTTTTTT
TRBV19	NA	NA	14	TRBJ1-2	CASSLRGFGSGYTF	TGTGCCAGTAGCCTTCGGGGCTTCGGGAGCGGCTACACCTTC
TRBV6-1	NA	NA	18	TRBJ1-3	CASSDETGSQGSGNTIYF	TGTGCCAGCAGTGATGAGACAGGATCCCAGGGCTCTGGAAACACCATATATTTT
TRBV2	NA	TRBD1	14	TRBJ1-1	CASSPTGGKTEAFF	TGTGCCAGCAGCCCCACAGGGGGTAAAACTGAAGCTTTCTTT
TRBV5-1	NA	NA	14	TRBJ1-1	CASSLSGANTEAFF	TGCGCCAGCAGCTTGTCAGGGGCGAACACTGAAGCTTTCTTT
TRBV3-1/TRBV3-2	NA	TRBD1	17	TRBJ1-2	CASSQDGGTGDYYGYTF	TGTGCCAGCAGCCAAGATGGGGGAACAGGGGACTACTATGGCTACACCTTC
TRBV7-9	NA	NA	12	TRBJ2-7	CASSSGIYEQYF	TGTGCCAGCAGCTCGGGTATCTACGAGCAGTACTTC
TRBV6-1	NA	TRBD1	16	TRBJ1-6	CASSEQDRVYSPPLHF	TGTGCCAGCAGTGAGCAGGACAGGGTTTACTCTCCGCCCCTCCACTTT
TRBV5-5	NA	NA	15	TRBJ1-4	CASSRTGSTNEKLFF	TGTGCCAGCAGCAGAACAGGGAGCACTAATGAAAAACTGTTTTTT
TRBV19	NA	TRBD1	14	TRBJ1-5	CASSKGQGYQPQHF	TGTGCCAGTAGTAAGGGACAGGGTTACCAGCCCCAGCATTTT
TRBV19	NA	NA	13	TRBJ1-5	CASSNRIVQPQHF	TGTGCCAGTAGCAACAGGATCGTTCAGCCCCAGCATTTT
TRBV11-3	NA	TRBD2	15	TRBJ2-3	CASSSSGGETDTQYF	TGTGCCAGCAGCTCTAGCGGGGGGGAGACAGATACGCAGTATTTT
TRBV6-5	NA	NA	15	TRBJ1-5	CASSSRPVDYQPQHF	TGTGCCAGCAGTTCCCGGCCCGTCGACTATCAGCCCCAGCATTTT
TRBV7-3	few	TRBD1	13	TRBJ2-7	CASGRDRGYEQYF	TGTGCCAGCGGAAGGGACAGGGGCTACGAGCAGTACTTC
TRBV6-5	NA	TRBD2	15	TRBJ2-3	CASSPGTSSTDTQYF	TGTGCCAGCAGCCCCGGGACTAGCAGCACAGATACGCAGTATTTT
TRBV6-5	NA	TRBD2	16	TRBJ2-1	CASSFQRTSGAGEQFF	TGTGCCAGCAGTTTTCAAAGGACTAGCGGGGCGGGTGAGCAGTTCTTC
TRBV18	NA	TRBD2	18	TRBJ2-1	CASSPQDRLAGIWDEQFF	TGTGCCAGCTCACCGCAGGACCGGCTAGCGGGAATCTGGGATGAGCAGTTCTTC
TRBV27	NA	TRBD1	15	TRBJ1-1	CASSLDRGLSTEAFF	TGTGCCAGCAGTTTAGACAGGGGTTTGTCCACTGAAGCTTTCTTT
TRBV2	many	TRBD2	18	TRBJ2-2	CASSALAGGPSGTGELFF	TGTGCCAGCAGTGCCCTAGCGGGAGGGCCCTCGGGCACCGGGGAGCTGTTTTTT
TRBV7-9	NA	NA	14	TRBJ2-5	CASSYTTGLETQYF	TGTGCCAGCAGCTACACGACAGGCCTAGAGACCCAGTACTTC
TRBV3-1/TRBV3-2	NA	NA	12	TRBJ1-1	CASSQEKRKAFF	TGTGCCAGCAGCCAGGAGAAGCGGAAAGCTTTCTTT
TRBV27	NA	TRBD1	13	TRBJ1-5	CASSPTGPRPQHF	TGTGCCAGCAGCCCGACAGGGCCTCGGCCCCAGCATTTT
TRBV13	NA	TRBD1	15	TRBJ2-7	CASSFIDRGSYEQYF	TGTGCCAGCAGCTTTATCGACAGGGGCTCCTACGAGCAGTACTTC
TRBV6-5	NA	TRBD1	14	TRBJ2-1	CASSQPGQMDEQFF	TGTGCCAGCAGTCAACCGGGACAGATGGATGAGCAGTTCTTC
TRBV30	NA	TRBD2	15	TRBJ2-1	CACNRRGGSYNEQFF	TGTGCCTGTAACCGTCGCGGGGGCTCCTACAATGAGCAGTTCTTC
TRBV30	NA	NA	13	TRBJ1-5	CAWGTQGYQPQHF	TGTGCCTGGGGGACACAGGGCTATCAGCCCCAGCATTTT
TRBV18	NA	NA	14	TRBJ1-1	CASSSQGKDTEAFF	TGTGCCAGCTCATCCCAGGGGAAGGACACTGAAGCTTTCTTT
TRBV5-4	NA	NA	15	TRBJ2-5	CASSLGQRNQETQYF	TGTGCCAGCAGCTTGGGACAGCGCAACCAAGAGACCCAGTACTTC
TRBV5-8	NA	TRBD1	16	TRBJ2-2	CASSLPGQGAHGELFF	TGTGCCAGCAGCTTACCGGGACAGGGGGCCCACGGGGAGCTGTTTTTT
TRBV5-5	NA	TRBD1	17	TRBJ1-4	CASSRRTGGTTNEKLFF	TGTGCCAGCAGCCGACGGACAGGGGGTACAACTAATGAAAAACTGTTTTTT
TRBV14	NA	NA	12	TRBJ1-3	CASSQSLYTIYF	TGTGCCAGCAGCCAATCACTATACACCATATATTTT
TRBV12-3/TRBV12-4	NA	NA	13	TRBJ1-2	CASGTGGGWGYTF	TGTGCCAGCGGGACTGGGGGGGGATGGGGCTACACCTTC
TRBV5-1	NA	TRBD2	16	TRBJ2-3	CASSFTGLAVTDTQYF	TGCGCCAGCAGCTTTACGGGACTAGCAGTCACAGATACGCAGTATTTT
TRBV7-9	once	TRBD2	16	TRBJ2-3	CASSFSASGRADTQYF	TGTGCCAGCAGCTTCTCCGCTAGCGGGAGAGCTGATACGCAGTATTTT
TRBV18	NA	TRBD2	15	TRBJ2-7	CASSSNSGASYEQYF	TGTGCCAGCTCATCTAATAGCGGGGCTTCCTACGAGCAGTACTTC
TRBV19	NA	TRBD2	15	TRBJ2-1	CASSLSGTTYNEQFF	TGTGCCAGTAGTCTAAGCGGGACCACCTACAATGAGCAGTTCTTC
TRBV19	NA	NA	15	TRBJ2-7	CASSPEPHRGGEQYF	TGTGCCAGTAGTCCAGAACCGCATCGGGGAGGCGAGCAGTACTTC
TRBV5-4	NA	NA	14	TRBJ1-3	CASSADSSGNTIYF	TGTGCCAGCAGCGCTGACAGCTCTGGAAACACCATATATTTT
TRBV20-1	NA	NA	9	TRBJ1-2	CRLGSGYTF	TGCAGATTAGGGAGCGGCTACACCTTC
TRBV27	few	NA	14	TRBJ2-1	CASSSPGLRDEQFF	TGTGCCAGCAGTTCCCCGGGACTCAGGGATGAGCAGTTCTTC
TRBV3-1/TRBV3-2	NA	TRBD1	18	TRBJ2-6	CASSTRRTGVTGANVLTF	TGTGCCAGCAGCACACGGCGGACAGGGGTTACTGGGGCCAACGTCCTGACTTTC
TRBV19	NA	TRBD1	17	TRBJ1-1	CASSLGQGGTVNTEAFF	TGTGCCAGTAGTCTCGGACAGGGTGGGACCGTGAACACTGAAGCTTTCTTT
TRBV29-1	NA	NA	12	TRBJ2-3	CSVESGTDTQYF	TGCAGCGTTGAGTCGGGCACAGATACGCAGTATTTT
TRBV2	NA	NA	15	TRBJ1-3	CASSKQGVSGNTIYF	TGTGCCAGCAGTAAACAGGGCGTCTCTGGAAACACCATATATTTT
TRBV2	NA	TRBD2	13	TRBJ2-1	CASSSSGRTEQFF	TGTGCCAGCAGTAGTAGCGGGAGGACTGAGCAGTTCTTC
TRBV19	NA	NA	13	TRBJ2-2	CASKLTYTGELFF	TGTGCCAGTAAACTAACCTACACCGGGGAGCTGTTTTTT
TRBV19	NA	TRBD2	16	TRBJ2-1	CASSTRTSGRINEQFF	TGTGCCAGTAGTACCCGGACTAGCGGGAGAATCAATGAGCAGTTCTTC
TRBV6-5	NA	NA	15	TRBJ1-5	CASTPGQNSNQPQHF	TGTGCCAGCACCCCGGGACAAAATAGCAATCAGCCCCAGCATTTT
TRBV15	few	NA	15	TRBJ2-2	CATSRGGRDTGELFF	TGTGCCACCAGCAGAGGTGGGCGAGACACCGGGGAGCTGTTTTTT
TRBV20-1	NA	TRBD2	10	TRBJ2-1	CSAVTGGQFF	TGCAGTGCGGTGACGGGAGGGCAGTTCTTC
TRBV7-2	NA	NA	18	TRBJ2-3	CASSPQARTGGGTDTQYF	TGTGCCAGCAGCCCGCAAGCCCGAACAGGGGGGGGCACAGATACGCAGTATTTT